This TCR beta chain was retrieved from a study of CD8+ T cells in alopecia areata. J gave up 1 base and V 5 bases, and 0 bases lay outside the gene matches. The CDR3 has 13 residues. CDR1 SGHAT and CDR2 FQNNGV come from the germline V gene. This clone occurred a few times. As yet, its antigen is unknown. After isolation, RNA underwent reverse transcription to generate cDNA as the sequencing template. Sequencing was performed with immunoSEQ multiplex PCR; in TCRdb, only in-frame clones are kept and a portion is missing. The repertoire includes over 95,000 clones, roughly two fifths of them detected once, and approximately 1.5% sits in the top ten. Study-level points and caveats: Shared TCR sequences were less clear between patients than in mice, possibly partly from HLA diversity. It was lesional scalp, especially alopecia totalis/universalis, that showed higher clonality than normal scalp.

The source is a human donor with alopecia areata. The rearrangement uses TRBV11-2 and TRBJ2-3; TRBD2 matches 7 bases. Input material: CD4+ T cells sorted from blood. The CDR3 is CASSGGGTDTQYF. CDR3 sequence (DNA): TGTGCCAGCAGCGGGGGGGGCACAGATACGCAGTATTTT.